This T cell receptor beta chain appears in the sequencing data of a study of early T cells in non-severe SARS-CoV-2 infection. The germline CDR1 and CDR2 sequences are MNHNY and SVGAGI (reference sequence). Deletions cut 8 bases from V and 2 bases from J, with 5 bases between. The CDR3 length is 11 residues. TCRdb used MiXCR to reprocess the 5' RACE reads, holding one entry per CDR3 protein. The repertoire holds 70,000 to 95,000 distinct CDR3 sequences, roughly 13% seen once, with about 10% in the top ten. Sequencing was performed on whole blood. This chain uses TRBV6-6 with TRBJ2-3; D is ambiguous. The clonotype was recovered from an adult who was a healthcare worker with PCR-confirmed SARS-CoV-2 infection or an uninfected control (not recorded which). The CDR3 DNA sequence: TGTGCCAGCCTCAACACAGATACGCAGTATTTT. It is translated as CASLNTDTQYF.